This T cell receptor beta chain was captured by sequencing in a study of shared clonotypes between healthy human individuals. TCRdb's table, derived via immunoSEQ multiplex PCR, lists solely in-frame clones and lacks some. The table records 2 million or so clones, roughly 94% of them present only once. Trimming cost V 8 bases and J 6 bases, with 17 bases left between them. In germline, CDR1 is LGHNT, CDR2 FRNRAP. This CDR3 has 13 amino acids. The chain combines TRBV12-5 with TRBJ2-7; tentative D call: TRBD2 (5 bases). Sequenced: naive CD4+ T cells sorted from blood. As for subset: CD45RA+ positively selected. The sequence was obtained from a man aged 18 to 29 in good health. The CDR3 is CASTLGVSGEQYF. DNA for the CDR3: TGTGCTAGTACCCTCGGGGTATCGGGCGAGCAGTACTTC. Supplemented by reference TRBV12-5 and TRBJ2-7, the full variable domain reads DARVTQTPRHKVTEMGQEVTMRCQPILGHNTVFWYRQTMMQGLELLAYFRNRAPLDDSGMPKDRFSAEMPDATLATLKIQPSEPRDSAVYFCASTLGVSGEQYFGPGTRLTVT.